This T cell receptor (beta chain) emerged from a study of patients and donors after allogeneic stem cell transplantation. TCRdb itself ran the RT-PCR reads through MiXCR, one entry per CDR3 protein. The sample consists of about a million distinct CDR3 sequences, about 20% of them appearing once. This clonotype appeared a single time. CDR3 size: 16 residues. Per germline, CDR1 KGHSH and CDR2 LQKENI. Trimming cost V 2 bases and J 4 bases; bases outside gene matches: 4. The receptor comes from a human donor who was either an allogeneic HSCT recipient or a stem cell or donor lymphocyte infusion donor (not recorded which). It is not recorded whose cells these are; they may come from a transplant donor. Sequenced sample: blood, either unsorted or a sorted T cell fraction (not recorded which). V usage is TRBV18 and J usage is TRBJ2-5; 13 bases match TRBD2. CDR3 nucleotides: TGTGCCAGCTCACCAACCGGGACTAGCGGGGTAGAGACCCAGTACTTC. It encodes CASSPTGTSGVETQYF.